These 21 T cell receptor beta chains were all obtained from the same sample, sequenced in a study of T cell changes during pregnancy in multiple sclerosis (dated by TCRdb to about 2019). The library was generated by the immunoSEQ multiplex PCR assay. What TCRdb holds here is the immuneACCESS table cut down to in-frame rearrangements. Part of the clones is not present; checked against another copy, under half of the missing clones reflect an unresolved V gene, and the others are unexplained. Here the sample has some 130,000 clones; approximately 96% occur a single time. About 0.45% of the sample goes to the ten largest clones. Sequences were derived from peripheral blood, sampled after pregnancy. The receptors were gathered from a female donor with multiple sclerosis, enrolled in a pregnancy study.

The genes are TRBV4-3 and TRBJ2-5; 11 nucleotides line up with TRBD2. This CDR3 has 15 amino acids. CDR1 is LGHNA, CDR2 YSLEER, per germline. J gave up 4 bases and V 1 base, and 2 bases lay outside the gene matches. CDR3 loop: CASSQGGLAGETQYF. In nucleotides, the CDR3 is TGCGCCAGCAGCCAAGGCGGACTAGCGGGAGAGACCCAGTACTTC.

This chain connects TRBV6-5 to TRBJ1-3; D call uncertain. Germline V gives CDR1 MNHEY, CDR2 SVGAGI. V lost 5 bases and J lost 0, with 5 bases in between. The CDR3 runs to 13 residues. CDR3 amino acids: CASSLVSGNTIYF. The CDR3 DNA follows: TGTGCCAGCAGTCTCGTCTCTGGAAACACCATATATTTT.

The genes are TRBV5-1 and TRBJ2-2; 8 positions match TRBD2. The length of the CDR3 is 16 residues. V shed 4 bases and J 2 bases; nucleotides not matched to a gene: 7. Germline V CDR1 and CDR2: SGHRS, YFSETQ. Here the CDR3 DNA reads TGCGCCAGCAGCCGGAGCGGGAGTTACAACACCGGGGAGCTGTTTTTT. Translation: CASSRSGSYNTGELFF.

This chain joins TRBV18 and TRBJ1-2; a weak D match, TRBD1 (5 bases). Trimming pared 3 bases from V and 6 bases from J, leaving 14 bases between. The length of the CDR3 is 14 residues. Germline lookup yields CDR1 KGHSH and CDR2 LQKENI. In DNA form, the CDR3 reads TGTGCCAGCTCACCTGTAGGCAGGGCAGATGGCTACACCTTC. Amino acid sequence: CASSPVGRADGYTF.

V gene TRBV15 combines with J gene TRBJ1-1; D may be TRBD1 (6 bases). Looked up from germline, CDR1 is LNHNV and CDR2 is YYDKDF (reference sequence). The CDR3 consists of 15 residues. Trimming cost V 5 bases and J 1 base, with 14 bases left between them. The CDR3 DNA reads TGTGCCACCAGCGGGAACAGGGCTAAGAACACTGAAGCTTTCTTT. It codes for CATSGNRAKNTEAFF.

The chain joins TRBV11-2 to TRBJ2-1, with 11 bases lining up with TRBD2. There are 14 residues in the CDR3. The ends lost 4 bases at V and 9 bases at J; junction bases unmatched: 5. Germline V gene lookup returns CDR1 SGHAT and CDR2 FQNNGV. The CDR3 reads CASSSRLAGSEQFF. The CDR3, as DNA: TGTGCCAGCAGCTCTCGACTAGCGGGGAGTGAGCAGTTCTTC.

The V call is TRBV28, the J call TRBJ2-3; 10 bases map to TRBD2. The CDR3 spans 16 residues. Germline V gene sequence: CDR1 MDHEN, CDR2 SYDVKM. V lost 6 bases and J lost 3; bases outside the gene matches: 9. CDR3: CASRPPSGRLTDTQYF. Here the CDR3 DNA reads TGTGCCAGCAGACCTCCTAGCGGGAGATTAACAGATACGCAGTATTTT.

This clone was picked up one time. The rearrangement links TRBV5-4 to TRBJ2-5, with D possibly TRBD1 on 5 matching bases. This CDR3 has 14 amino acids. Germline CDR1 SGHNT, CDR2 YYREEE (reference sequence). V lost 0 bases and J 1 base, leaving 7 bases between the germline ends. The CDR3 region has the DNA TGTGCCAGCAGCTTGGAGACAGTCCAAGAGACCCAGTACTTC. Encoded protein: CASSLETVQETQYF.

This sequence joins TRBV11-2 and TRBJ2-5, with D possibly TRBD1 on 7 matching bases. The CDR3 is made up of 15 amino acids. Per the germline V gene, CDR1 is SGHAT and CDR2 is FQNNGV. The V and J ends lost 8 bases and 1 base respectively, with 17 bases between them. Here the CDR3 reads CASSTWRDSQETQYF. CDR3 in DNA: TGTGCCAGCTCGACCTGGCGGGACAGCCAAGAGACCCAGTACTTC.

A note on this clone: Germline is not matched at one junction end, which may reflect a read error. This chain joins TRBV6-5 and TRBJ1-4, with TRBD1 identical over 9 bases. CDR3 length: 14 residues. From germline, CDR1 is MNHEY and CDR2 SVGAGI. In DNA form, the CDR3 reads TGTGCCAGCAGTACACAGGGGGCTAAGGAAAAACTGTTTTTT. Amino acid sequence: CASSTQGAKEKLFF.

The V and J genes are TRBV6-1 and TRBJ1-1; possibly TRBD1 for D (5 bases). Per germline, CDR1 MNHNS and CDR2 SASEGT. The CDR3 extends over 12 amino acids. The ends were cut back, 6 bases at V and 8 bases at J, with 13 bases in the middle. CDR3 bases: TGTGCCAGCAGCCATGGGGGGAGAGAAGCTTTCTTT. As protein: CASSHGGREAFF.

This clone occurred a few times. The V gene is TRBV18, the J gene TRBJ1-1; D remains unclear. Germline V gives CDR1 KGHSH, CDR2 LQKENI. This CDR3 is built from 15 residues. The V gene lost 3 bases and the J gene lost 1 base, with 12 bases spanning the gap. CDR3 DNA sequence: TGTGCCAGCTCACCTGACGCGGGTGGGAACACTGAAGCTTTCTTT. The encoded protein is CASSPDAGGNTEAFF. Supplemented by reference TRBV18 and TRBJ1-1, the full variable domain reads NAGVMQNPRHLVRRRGQEARLRCSPMKGHSHVYWYRQLPEEGLKFMVYLQKENIIDESGMPKERFSAEFPKEGPSILRIQQVVRGDSAAYFCASSPDAGGNTEAFFGQGTRLTVV.

This clone has just one count. The chain is built from TRBV19 and TRBJ1-2; D ambiguous. CDR1 and CDR2 from the germline V gene are LNHDA and SQIVND (reference sequence). This CDR3 is 17 amino acids long. V lost 3 bases and J 2 bases, leaving 19 bases between the germline ends. In DNA, the CDR3 is TGTGCCAGTAGTATCCGGAGGTCTGGGAGTCCCAACTATGGCTACACCTTC. This translates into CASSIRRSGSPNYGYTF.

The chain employs TRBV5-1 and TRBJ2-1; 10 bases match TRBD2. The CDR3 runs to 17 residues. Germline V gene data show CDR1 as SGHRS and CDR2 as YFSETQ. The V and J ends lost 1 base and 5 bases, in that order; junction bases with no gene match: 9. The CDR3 sequence is CASSLFSSGSSHNEQFF. DNA of the CDR3: TGCGCCAGCAGCTTGTTTTCTAGCGGGAGTTCCCACAATGAGCAGTTCTTC.

The chain links TRBV9 to TRBJ2-2, with a possible D match to TRBD2 (5 bases). Germline values: CDR1 SGDLS, CDR2 YYNGEE. Trimming shortened V by 5 bases and J by 0 bases, and 8 bases separated the two germline ends. This CDR3 region has 14 residues. CDR3: CASRGSANTGELFF. For the CDR3, the DNA is TGTGCCAGCAGGGGTAGCGCGAACACCGGGGAGCTGTTTTTT.

The gene calls are TRBV9 and TRBJ2-7; 14 nucleotides line up with TRBD2. Germline CDR1 and CDR2: SGDLS and YYNGEE. V shed 3 bases, J shed 2 bases, and the junction held 19 bases outside the gene matches. The length of the CDR3 is 21 residues. For the CDR3, the DNA is TGTGCCAGCAGCGCCGGACCCCAGGGACTAGCGGGAGAGCGGGGGACCTACGAGCAGTACTTC. This encodes CASSAGPQGLAGERGTYEQYF. Complete variable domain (other parts from reference TRBV9 and TRBJ2-7): DSGVTQTPKHLITATGQRVTLRCSPRSGDLSVYWYQQSLDQGLQFLIQYYNGEERAKGNILERFSAQQFPDLHSELNLSSLELGDSALYFCASSAGPQGLAGERGTYEQYFGPGTRLTVT.

The genes are TRBV5-1 and TRBJ2-7, with 9 bases matching TRBD2. The CDR3 extends over 15 amino acids. Germline CDR1 SGHRS, CDR2 YFSETQ. The V segment lost 2 bases and the J segment 2 bases; nucleotides outside the gene matches: 5. Here the CDR3 reads CASSLTSGPTYEQYF. CDR3 sequence (DNA): TGCGCCAGCAGCTTAACTAGCGGGCCGACCTACGAGCAGTACTTC.

The V call is TRBV18, the J call TRBJ1-2; 8 bases agree with TRBD1. This CDR3 has 14 residues. Germline lookup yields CDR1 KGHSH and CDR2 LQKENI. V dropped 1 base and J dropped 7; count of bases not matched to a gene: 5. The DNA of the CDR3 is TGTGCCAGCTCACCACAACAGGGGGACGGTGGCTACACCTTC. Its translation: CASSPQQGDGGYTF.

This chain uses TRBV11-2 with TRBJ2-1; 13 bases map to TRBD2. Losses at the gene ends were 5 bases for V and 7 bases for J; bases not matched to a gene: 8. This CDR3 has 16 residues. Germline lookup yields CDR1 SGHAT and CDR2 FQNNGV. Here the CDR3 DNA reads TGTGCCAGCAGCGGGGGGCCGGGACTAGCGGGAAATGAGCAGTTCTTC. Residues: CASSGGPGLAGNEQFF.

V gene TRBV7-3 combines with J gene TRBJ2-5, with 7 bases aligning to TRBD1. Germline assignment: CDR1 SGHTA and CDR2 FQGTGA. Trimming cost V 1 base and J 2 bases; bases outside gene matches: 7. The CDR3 contains 16 residues. The CDR3 DNA is TGTGCCAGCAGCTTAATAGGGGGCAGGGGGCAAGAGACCCAGTACTTC. Translation gives CASSLIGGRGQETQYF.

This clone was seen only once. The rearrangement links TRBV5-1 to TRBJ2-1; D is possibly TRBD1 (5 bases). V lost 4 bases and J 4 bases, leaving 15 bases between the germline ends. Germline lookup yields CDR1 SGHRS and CDR2 YFSETQ. The CDR3 consists of 15 residues. The CDR3 DNA reads as TGCGCCAGCAGCCCGGGCTGGGGCCTATACAATGAGCAGTTCTTC. Its protein is CASSPGWGLYNEQFF.